Following are 21 T cell receptor beta chains from one sample sequenced in a study of blood T cell repertoires in COVID-19. Generated by immunoSEQ multiplex PCR, the TCRdb table keeps only in-frame clones and is missing some. The table lists roughly 190,000 clones, about 81% of them singletons. Material: PBMCs or T cells enriched from blood (not recorded which). Source of these receptors: a woman under 40 who had recovered from COVID-19.

This chain uses TRBV28 with TRBJ2-5; D perhaps matches TRBD1 (6 bases). CDR1 is MDHEN, CDR2 SYDVKM, per germline. The CDR3 is 15 residues long. The V gene lost 6 bases and the J gene lost 0 bases, with 14 bases spanning the gap. The CDR3 DNA follows: TGTGCCAGCAGAGCCTTCGGACAGAACCAAGAGACCCAGTACTTC. As protein: CASRAFGQNQETQYF.

The chain links TRBV6-4 to TRBJ1-5; the D is unclear. The CDR3 spans 16 residues. Trimming shortened V by 2 bases and J by 4 bases, and 15 bases separated the two germline ends. Germline V gene sequence: CDR1 MRHNA, CDR2 SNTAGT. This chain's CDR3 is CASSDRENEQNQPQHF. As DNA, the CDR3 is TGTGCCAGCAGTGACCGGGAGAATGAACAAAATCAGCCCCAGCATTTT.

J is TRBJ2-3 and V is TRBV7-6; 9 nucleotides line up with TRBD2. The CDR3 length is 16 residues. V gave up 5 bases and J gave up 2 bases; unmatched junction bases: 8. Looked up from germline, CDR1 is SGHVS and CDR2 is FNYEAQ. CDR3 sequence reads: CASSELAGAATDTQYF. The CDR3 nucleotides read TGTGCCAGCAGCGAGTTAGCGGGAGCCGCCACAGATACGCAGTATTTT.

This clone was seen more than once but under ten times. The chain links TRBV5-4 to TRBJ2-7; D possibly corresponds to TRBD2 (6 bases). Germline assignment: CDR1 SGHNT and CDR2 YYREEE (reference sequence). Between the trimmed V and J ends, which lost 4 bases and 5 bases, there was a span of 16 bases. This CDR3 is built from 14 residues. CDR3 sequence reads: CASSLGQEGHEQYV. In DNA form, the CDR3 reads TGTGCCAGCAGCCTGGGGCAGGAGGGACACGAGCAGTACGTC.

The chain combines TRBV27 with TRBJ1-1, with 10 bases identical to TRBD1. The CDR3 length is 13 residues. Trimming cost V 5 bases and J 6 bases; bases outside gene matches: 3. Germline-derived CDR1 and CDR2 are MNHEY and SMNVEV (reference sequence). The CDR3 DNA follows: TGTGCCAGCAGTCTCGGGACAGGGGCTGAAGCTTTCTTT. This encodes CASSLGTGAEAFF.

The rearrangement joins TRBV2 to TRBJ2-5, with 8 bases matching TRBD1. J was trimmed by 5 bases and V by 6 bases; bases with no gene match: 8. The germline CDR1 and CDR2 sequences are SNHLY and FYNNEI. The CDR3 is made up of 14 amino acids. In DNA, the CDR3 is TGTGCCAGCAGGAGGACAGGGACCGGGGAGACCCAGTACTTC. Its protein product is CASRRTGTGETQYF.

The chain has TRBV27 and TRBJ2-1; a possible D gene is TRBD1 (6 bases). The germline gives CDR1 MNHEY, CDR2 SMNVEV (reference sequence). V gave up 1 base and J gave up 9 bases, with 13 bases separating them. The CDR3 length is 14 residues. In DNA, the CDR3 is TGTGCCAGCAGTTTATACCGACAGGACCTTGAGCAGTTCTTC. Protein: CASSLYRQDLEQFF.

The rearrangement links TRBV6-5 to TRBJ1-1; 9 nucleotides match TRBD1. The CDR3 runs 15 residues. The V and J ends lost 4 bases and 1 base, in that order; junction bases with no gene match: 4. Germline assignment: CDR1 MNHEY and CDR2 SVGAGI. The CDR3 spells CASSSTGGWNTEAFF. CDR3 sequence (DNA): TGTGCCAGCAGTTCCACAGGGGGCTGGAACACTGAAGCTTTCTTT.

CDR3 loop: CASRKTGQSAGYTF. CDR3 DNA sequence: TGCGCCAGCAGGAAAACTGGACAGAGCGCTGGCTACACCTTC. The V gene is TRBV5-1, the J gene TRBJ1-2; D might be TRBD1 (6 bases). Trimming removed 5 bases from V and 7 bases from J, with 18 bases in between. The CDR3 contains 14 residues. The germline V gene encodes CDR1 SGHRS and CDR2 YFSETQ.

The rearrangement uses TRBV6-5 and TRBJ1-1, with D perhaps matching TRBD1 (5 bases). The CDR3 has 13 residues. Germline lookup yields CDR1 MNHEY and CDR2 SVGAGI. Trimming took off 8 bases at V and 9 bases at J, with 19 bases between the two ends. The CDR3 DNA sequence: TGTGCCAGCGCGCCCCCGGGACTCACAAAAGCTTTCTTT. This codes for CASAPPGLTKAFF.

The table lists this clone with a count of one. This chain links TRBV29-1 with TRBJ2-7, with D perhaps TRBD1 (5 bases). CDR1 is SQVTM and CDR2 is ANQGSEA in the germline V gene. V lost 2 bases and J lost 5, with 16 bases in between. The CDR3 runs to 14 residues. CDR3: CSVEPTGLWDEQYF. The CDR3 coding sequence is TGCAGCGTTGAACCAACAGGATTATGGGACGAGCAGTACTTC.

The J gene is TRBJ1-3, the V gene TRBV30; no reliable D call. The CDR3 is 13 residues long. V was trimmed by 0 bases and J by 2 bases, leaving 5 bases between them. The germline V gene encodes CDR1 GTSNPN and CDR2 SVGIG (reference sequence). The CDR3 bases are TGTGCCTGGAGTGTACTTACTGGAAACACCATATATTTT. Its protein product is CAWSVLTGNTIYF.

Turning to this clone: At one boundary the junction diverges from the germline segment, which might be a read error. The genes are TRBV28 and TRBJ1-2; TRBD1 might be the D (5 bases). The germline CDR1 and CDR2 sequences are MDHEN and SYDVKM. This CDR3 contains 11 residues. The CDR3 protein is CATQSGLFTAF. In DNA form, the CDR3 reads TGTGCCACCCAGTCAGGGCTCTTTACCGCCTTC.

This clone was detected a few times. The chain recombines TRBV21-1 with TRBJ1-2. TRBV21-1 constitutes a pseudogene. CDR3 length: 11 residues. The CDR3 reads CASRIPRFHTF. CDR3 coding DNA: TGTGCCAGCAGAATACCGAGGTTTCACACCTTC.

This clone was recorded only once. The rearrangement joins TRBV4-2 to TRBJ2-3, with D uncertain. There are 12 residues in the CDR3. CDR1 is LGHNA and CDR2 is YNFKEQ in the germline V gene. V dropped 2 bases and J dropped 6 bases, with 6 bases sitting between them. The DNA for the CDR3 is TGTGCCAGCAGCCAACTGAGGGATACGCAGTATTTT. Translation gives CASSQLRDTQYF.

As DNA, the CDR3 is TGTGCCACCGGGACAGCGTCCTACAATGAGCAGTTCTTC. Its translation is CATGTASYNEQFF. V gene TRBV19 combines with J gene TRBJ2-1, with 7 bases lining up with TRBD1. V dropped 10 bases and J dropped 1; count of bases not matched to a gene: 4. Germline loops: CDR1 LNHDA, CDR2 SQIVND (reference sequence). This CDR3 is 13 amino acids long.

This chain uses TRBV5-1 with TRBJ2-1; TRBD2 matches at 8 bases. Trimming took 1 base from V and 0 from J; bases not matched to a gene: 6. This CDR3 is built from 17 residues. The germline gives CDR1 SGHRS, CDR2 YFSETQ. The CDR3 coding sequence is TGCGCCAGCAGCTTGACCTTAGCGGGGTACTCCTACAATGAGCAGTTCTTC. This codes for CASSLTLAGYSYNEQFF.

The chain recombines TRBV5-1 with TRBJ1-1; D is ambiguous. CDR1 is SGHRS and CDR2 is YFSETQ in the germline V gene. Trimming left V 0 bases short and J 11 bases short, with 14 bases between. This CDR3 is built from 13 residues. CDR3 in DNA: TGCGCCAGCAGCTTGGCGGAGGCGAGGCGGGCTTTCTTT. This encodes CASSLAEARRAFF.

This clone showed up just once. The rearrangement links TRBV27 to TRBJ1-1; TRBD1 is a possible D gene (5 bases). The V and J ends lost 8 bases and 2 bases respectively, with 12 bases between them. CDR3 length equals 13 residues. Germline V gives CDR1 MNHEY, CDR2 SMNVEV (reference sequence). CDR3 sequence (DNA): TGTGCCAGCCAGGCGGGACGCAACACTGAAGCTTTCTTT. It encodes CASQAGRNTEAFF.

The gene calls are TRBV19 and TRBJ2-1, with 10 bases fitting TRBD2. Germline V gene sequence: CDR1 LNHDA, CDR2 SQIVND (reference sequence). The trim removed 4 bases at V and 3 bases at J, leaving 6 bases unmatched. CDR3 length: 16 residues. The CDR3 protein is CASSNLAGAGYNEQFF. The CDR3 DNA reads as TGTGCCAGTAGTAACCTAGCGGGAGCAGGCTACAATGAGCAGTTCTTC.

This clone has just one count. The DNA for the CDR3 is TGTGCCAGCAGCTTAGCTTGGGGGACAGGGGGGACCCAGTACTTC. Protein: CASSLAWGTGGTQYF. The V call is TRBV11-1, the J call TRBJ2-5; 11 nucleotides align to TRBD1. Looked up from germline, CDR1 is SGHAT and CDR2 is FQDESV (reference sequence). The CDR3 has 15 residues. V dropped 0 bases and J dropped 7; count of bases not matched to a gene: 4. Full variable domain (rest looked up from reference TRBV11-1 and TRBJ2-5): EAEVAQSPRYKITEKSQAVAFWCDPISGHATLYWYRQILGQGPELLVQFQDESVVDDSQLPKDRFSAERLKGVDSTLKIQPAELGDSAMYLCASSLAWGTGGTQYFGPGTRLLVL.